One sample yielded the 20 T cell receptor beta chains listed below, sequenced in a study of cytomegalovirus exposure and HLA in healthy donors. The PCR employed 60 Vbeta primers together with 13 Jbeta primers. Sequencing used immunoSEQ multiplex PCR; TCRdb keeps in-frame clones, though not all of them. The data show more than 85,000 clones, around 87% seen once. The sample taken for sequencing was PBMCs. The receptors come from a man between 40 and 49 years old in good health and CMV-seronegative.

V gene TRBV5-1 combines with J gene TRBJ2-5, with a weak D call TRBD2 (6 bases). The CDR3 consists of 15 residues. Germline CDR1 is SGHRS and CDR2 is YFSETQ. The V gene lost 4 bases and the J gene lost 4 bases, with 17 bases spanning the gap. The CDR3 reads CASSLEGGVGETQYF. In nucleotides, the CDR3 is TGCGCCAGCAGCCTGGAGGGCGGGGTGGGAGAGACCCAGTACTTC.

CDR3 loop: CATSFQQGRNEKLFF. The DNA of the CDR3 is TGTGCCACCAGCTTCCAGCAGGGGCGTAATGAAAAACTGTTTTTT. The J gene is TRBJ1-4, the V gene TRBV15; possibly TRBD1 for D (6 bases). The CDR3 covers 15 residues. V shed 5 bases and J shed 4 bases, with 14 bases lying between them. Germline V lookup: CDR1 LNHNV, CDR2 YYDKDF (reference sequence).

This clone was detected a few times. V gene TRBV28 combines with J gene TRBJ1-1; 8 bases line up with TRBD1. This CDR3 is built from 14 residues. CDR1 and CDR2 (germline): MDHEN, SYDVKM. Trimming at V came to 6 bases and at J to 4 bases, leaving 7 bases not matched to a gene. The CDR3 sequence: CASRLIDRGTEAFF. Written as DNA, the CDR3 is TGTGCCAGCAGGCTTATTGACAGGGGCACTGAAGCTTTCTTT.

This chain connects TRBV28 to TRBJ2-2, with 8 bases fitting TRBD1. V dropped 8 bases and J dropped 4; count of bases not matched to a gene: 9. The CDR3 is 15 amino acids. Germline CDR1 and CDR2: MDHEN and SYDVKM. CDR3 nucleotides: TGTGCCAGCTGCGGCCCCGGACAGGGCACCGGGGAGCTGTTTTTT. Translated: CASCGPGQGTGELFF.

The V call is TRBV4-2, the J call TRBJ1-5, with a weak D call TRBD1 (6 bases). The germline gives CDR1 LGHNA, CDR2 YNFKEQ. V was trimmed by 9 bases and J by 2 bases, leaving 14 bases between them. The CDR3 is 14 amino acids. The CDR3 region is CASGTGTGNQPQHF. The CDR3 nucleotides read TGTGCCAGTGGTACAGGGACCGGCAATCAGCCCCAGCATTTT.

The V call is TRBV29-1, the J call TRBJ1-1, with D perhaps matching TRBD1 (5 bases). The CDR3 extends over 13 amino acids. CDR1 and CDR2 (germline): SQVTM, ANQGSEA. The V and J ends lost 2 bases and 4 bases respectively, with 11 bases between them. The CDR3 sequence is CSVEIQAGTEAFF. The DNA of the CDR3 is TGCAGCGTTGAAATACAGGCTGGCACTGAAGCTTTCTTT.

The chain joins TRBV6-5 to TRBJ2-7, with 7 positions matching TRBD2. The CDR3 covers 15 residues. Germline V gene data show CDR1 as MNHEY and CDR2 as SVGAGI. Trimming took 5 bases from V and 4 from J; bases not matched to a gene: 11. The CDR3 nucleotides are TGTGCCAGCAGTAAGGGAGGGCTAGGAAGGTACGAGCAGTACTTC. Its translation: CASSKGGLGRYEQYF.

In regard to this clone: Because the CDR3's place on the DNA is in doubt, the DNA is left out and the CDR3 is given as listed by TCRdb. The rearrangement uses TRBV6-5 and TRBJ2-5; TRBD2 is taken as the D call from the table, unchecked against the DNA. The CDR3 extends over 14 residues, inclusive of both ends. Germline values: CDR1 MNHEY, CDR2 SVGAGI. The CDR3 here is CASSTSGGPETQYF.

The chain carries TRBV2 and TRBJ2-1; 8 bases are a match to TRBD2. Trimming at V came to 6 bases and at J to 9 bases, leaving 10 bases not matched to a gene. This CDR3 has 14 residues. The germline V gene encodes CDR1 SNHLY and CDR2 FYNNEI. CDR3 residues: CASRAGTSYGEQFF. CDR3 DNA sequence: TGTGCCAGCAGAGCCGGGACTAGTTACGGTGAGCAGTTCTTC.

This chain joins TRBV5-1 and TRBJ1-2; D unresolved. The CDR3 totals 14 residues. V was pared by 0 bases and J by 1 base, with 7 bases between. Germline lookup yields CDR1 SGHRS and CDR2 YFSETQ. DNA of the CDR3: TGCGCCAGCAGCTTGGCAGAAGTTAACTATGGCTACACCTTC. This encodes CASSLAEVNYGYTF.

This CDR3 reads CASSPGYGYTF. CDR3 nucleotides: TGTGCCAGCAGCCCGGGATATGGCTACACCTTC. This chain uses TRBV5-4 with TRBJ1-2; D is ambiguous. Trimming left V 4 bases short and J 5 bases short, with 6 bases between. This CDR3 has 11 residues. In germline, CDR1 is SGHNT, CDR2 YYREEE (reference sequence).

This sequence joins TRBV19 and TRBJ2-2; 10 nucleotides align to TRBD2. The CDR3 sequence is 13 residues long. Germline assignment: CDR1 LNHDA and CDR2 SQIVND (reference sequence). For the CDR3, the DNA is TGTGCAACGACTAGCGGGCCCACCGGGGAGCTGTTTTTT. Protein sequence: CATTSGPTGELFF.

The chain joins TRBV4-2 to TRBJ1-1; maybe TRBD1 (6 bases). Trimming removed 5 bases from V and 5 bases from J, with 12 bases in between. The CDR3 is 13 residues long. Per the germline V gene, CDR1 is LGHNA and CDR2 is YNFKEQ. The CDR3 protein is CASSEGVKTEAFF. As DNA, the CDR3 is TGTGCCAGCAGCGAGGGGGTCAAAACTGAAGCTTTCTTT.

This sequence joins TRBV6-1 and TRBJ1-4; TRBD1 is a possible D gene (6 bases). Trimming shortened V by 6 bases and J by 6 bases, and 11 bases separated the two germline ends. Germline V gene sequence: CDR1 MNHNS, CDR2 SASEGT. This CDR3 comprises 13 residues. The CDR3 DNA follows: TGTGCCAGCAGCGACAAGGGGGATGAAAAACTGTTTTTT. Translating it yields CASSDKGDEKLFF.

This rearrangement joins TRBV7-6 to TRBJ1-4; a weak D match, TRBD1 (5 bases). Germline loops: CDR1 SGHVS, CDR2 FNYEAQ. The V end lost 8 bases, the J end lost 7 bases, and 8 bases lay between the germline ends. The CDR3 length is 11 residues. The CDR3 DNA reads TGTGCCAGCGGGGCTACTGAAAAACTGTTTTTT. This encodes CASGATEKLFF.

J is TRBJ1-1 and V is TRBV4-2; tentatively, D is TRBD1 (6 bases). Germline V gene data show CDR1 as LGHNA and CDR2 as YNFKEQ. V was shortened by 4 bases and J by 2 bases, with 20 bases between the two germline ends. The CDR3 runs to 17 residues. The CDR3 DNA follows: TGTGCCAGCAGCCGAGACAGGCCTGGGGGCCCTAACACTGAAGCTTTCTTT. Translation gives CASSRDRPGGPNTEAFF.

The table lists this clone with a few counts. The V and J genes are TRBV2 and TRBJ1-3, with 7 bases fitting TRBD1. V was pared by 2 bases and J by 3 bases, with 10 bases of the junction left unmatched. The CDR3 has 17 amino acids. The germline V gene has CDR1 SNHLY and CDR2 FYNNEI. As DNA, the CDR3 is TGTGCCAGCAGTGAATCCCCACAGGGGATCTTTGGAAACACCATATATTTT. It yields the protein CASSESPQGIFGNTIYF.

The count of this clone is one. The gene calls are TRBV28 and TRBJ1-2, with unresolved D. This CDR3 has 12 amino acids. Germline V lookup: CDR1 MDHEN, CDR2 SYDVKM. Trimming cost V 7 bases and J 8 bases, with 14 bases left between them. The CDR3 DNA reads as TGTGCCAGCACGCTTGGCGGGTTCGGCTACACCTTC. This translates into CASTLGGFGYTF.

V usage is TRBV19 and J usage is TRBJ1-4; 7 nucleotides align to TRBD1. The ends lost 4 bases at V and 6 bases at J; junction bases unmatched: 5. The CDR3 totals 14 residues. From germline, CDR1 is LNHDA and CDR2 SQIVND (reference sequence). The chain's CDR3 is CASSTRDRYEKLFF. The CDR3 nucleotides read TGTGCCAGTAGTACCCGGGACAGATATGAAAAACTGTTTTTT.

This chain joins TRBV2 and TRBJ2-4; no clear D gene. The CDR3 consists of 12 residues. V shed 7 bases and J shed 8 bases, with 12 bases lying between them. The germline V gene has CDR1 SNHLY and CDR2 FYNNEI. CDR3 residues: CASTLERYIQYF. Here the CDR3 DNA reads TGTGCCAGCACGCTAGAAAGGTACATTCAGTACTTC.